The present TCR beta chain was sequenced within a study of T cells in Graves' hyperthyroidism and ophthalmopathy (dated by TCRdb to 2018 to 2020). Background for the entire study: Peripheral blood was collected at initial diagnosis, before any treatment. TCR Vbeta CDR3 sequencing of approximately 140 peripheral blood samples (43 ophthalmopathy, 75 to 80 hyperthyroidism and about 17 progressor patients) is reported in the paper. To identify TCR V-J signatures that set the groups apart, the researchers used a discovery cohort of more than 95 patients, made up of around 40 with Graves' ophthalmopathy and approximately 57 with stable Graves' hyperthyroidism. The 90 or so discovery patients were randomly split 7:3 into training and test sets. Prospective prediction of ophthalmopathy was tested in an independent validation cohort consisting of under 20 hyperthyroidism patients and some 16 patients who later progressed to ophthalmopathy. After blood sampling, hyperthyroidism patients were treated with methimazole at a starting dose of 30 mg daily, and ophthalmopathy patients were treated with high-dose intravenous methylprednisolone. Thyroid tissue and blood T-cell repertoires from more than 5 Graves' hyperthyroidism patients were also compared in the study.

Amplification of TCR beta CDR3 regions was carried out from RNA transcripts. For the first round of RT-PCR on the TCR CDR3, the HTBI primer set was used together with the Qiagen OneStep RT-PCR kit. Libraries were constructed in a second round of multiplex PCR, after which size selection and purification were carried out. Sequencing of the libraries was done on an Illumina HiSeq2000 using paired-end 100 bp reads. Per the authors' processing: SOAPnuke was used to process the raw data, removing reads that contained adapters or uncalled bases, had a mean Phred below 15, or lacked an exact match to the constant primer or identifier. COPE v1.2.5 was used to merge high-quality paired reads, and clonotypes were defined as unique nucleotide sequences. Clonotypes were aligned to IMGT TRBV, TRBD and TRBJ reference segments using MiTCR v1.1. The analysis was restricted to V-J combinations with a frequency above 0.0001, which together covered 99% to 99.2% of the repertoires. The TCS score was defined as the ratio of F50 (clonal expansion) to E x V (chaos), calculated using BLOSUM62-based TCRdist between CDR3 peptides within each V-J. Welch's t-statistics and random forest reduced fewer than 550 V-J features to 10 to 15, which were used in a naive Bayes classifier (R e1071). TCRdb cleaned the public reads at Q25 with fastp, built clones with MiXCR and kept in-frame beta chains. Every entry covers one CDR3 protein and lists the most common genes and DNA from its rows. The V and J calls were determined by TCRdb, not by the authors. This sample lists around 420,000 distinct CDR3 sequences; 15% to 18% were detected once. The biggest ten clones account for around 7% of the sample.

V gives up 4 bases and J gives up 6 bases, and the segment between their germline ends measures 18 bases. Inclusive of the bounding cysteine and phenylalanine, the CDR3 is 15 residues long. Just CDR3 DNA is preserved here, 45 bases in frame from base 1. The germline V gene encodes CDR1 SGHTA and CDR2 FQGNSA. Stable Graves' hyperthyroidism was defined as the absence of progression to ophthalmopathy over 18 months of follow-up. Hyperthyroidism patients were newly diagnosed, with disease duration under 2 months, and aged 18 to 65 years. Any patient with an uncontrolled infection, another autoimmune disease, pregnancy or lactation was excluded. Clinical symptoms, serum thyroxine and TRAb, thyroid ultrasound, and orbital computed tomography formed the basis for the diagnoses. Ficoll-Paque density gradient centrifugation was used to isolate PBMCs from around 10 ml of fresh peripheral blood. Total RNA was extracted using Trizol reagent, and RNA quality was assessed on an Agilent 2100 Bioanalyzer.

General findings and caveats noted by the study authors: Most expanded thyroid clonotypes (frequency above 0.001) were also found in blood, which suggests that blood repertoires may mirror thyroid immune responses. In cross-validation, a model built on a 13 V-J signature told ophthalmopathy apart from stable hyperthyroidism with under 90% sensitivity and approximately 81% specificity, and in testing the same model reached 80%/75%. During validation, the model predicted progression to ophthalmopathy a median of about 5.9 months ahead of onset, with around 71% sensitivity and around 72% specificity. Sample size was not statistically predetermined, and investigators were not blinded to group allocation.

The table lists this clonotype with a few counts. The specificity of this receptor is unknown. No much larger clone is present one base from it, and per-base qualities are unavailable. The sequencing input was blood. The chain couples TRBV7-2 to TRBJ2-5; the best D guess is TRBD2, with 6 bases matching. The clonotype comes from a woman between 18 and 30 years old with Graves' hyperthyroidism. The CDR3 sequence is CASSYWTTSAKTQYF. The DNA sequence is given as TGTGCCAGCAGCTATTGGACTACCTCGGCGAAGACCCAGTACTTC.